A single sample is the source of the 29 T cell receptor beta chains below, sequenced in a study of identical twins. TCRdb reanalysed the 5' RACE reads using MiXCR and keeps one entry per CDR3 protein. The sample carries over 500,000 distinct CDR3 sequences, 22% recorded once. These sequences were also reported in another study, on T cells expressing NK-cell markers.

Sequencing was performed on CD4+ T cells sorted from blood. Receptors were obtained from a woman between 18 and 29 years old in good health.

The genes are TRBV20-1 and TRBJ2-7; TRBD1 might be the D (5 bases). V was pared by 0 bases and J by 0 bases, with 6 bases between. The CDR3 extends over 13 amino acids. Germline assignment: CDR1 DFQATT and CDR2 SNEGSKA (reference sequence). The CDR3 protein is CSARDDSSYEQYF. In DNA form, the CDR3 reads TGCAGTGCTAGAGACGACAGCTCCTACGAGCAGTACTTC.

The genes are TRBV5-6 and TRBJ1-5, with D hard to call. This CDR3 spans 13 amino acids. Deletions cut 4 bases from V and 9 bases from J, with 14 bases between. Germline lookup yields CDR1 SGHDT and CDR2 YYEEEE. The CDR3 spells CASSPPTGRPQHF. CDR3 nucleotide sequence: TGTGCCAGCAGCCCCCCAACCGGCAGGCCCCAGCATTTT.

On this clonotype: The junction departs from germline at one end; a sequencing error may be responsible. The chain employs TRBV7-7 and TRBJ2-1; D may be TRBD1 or TRBD2 (6 bases each). The CDR3 runs 17 residues. CDR1 and CDR2 (germline): SSHAT, FNYEAQ (reference sequence). The CDR3 DNA follows: TGTGCTAGCAGCCCCCCGGGGGCCCTCCTTTTAAGCCCTGAGCAGTTCTTC. This sequence encodes CASSPPGALLLSPEQFF. Combining the CDR3 with reference TRBV7-7 and TRBJ2-1 gives the whole variable domain GAGVSQSPRYKVTKRGQDVTLRCDPISSHATLYWYQQALGQGPEFLTYFNYEAQPDKSGLPSDRFSAERPEGSISTLTIQRTEQRDSAMYRCASSPPGALLLSPEQFFGPGTRLTVL.

This clonotype was picked up a small number of times. The chain uses TRBV7-2 and TRBJ2-1; D unclear. There are 16 residues in the CDR3. V lost 6 bases to trimming and J lost 10 bases, with 25 bases between them. Per the germline V gene, CDR1 is SGHTA and CDR2 is FQGNSA. For the CDR3, the DNA is TGTGCCAGCAGACGCCTTGGGGTAGCTGGATCCAGAGAGCAGTTCTTC. Translation gives CASRRLGVAGSREQFF.

This clonotype was recorded a few times. DNA of the CDR3: TGCAGCGTAACTAGTCCAGGGGCCTATGGCTACACCTTC. This gives the protein CSVTSPGAYGYTF. The chain has TRBV29-1 and TRBJ1-2, with D tentatively TRBD1 (6 bases). Trimming removed 6 bases from V and 4 bases from J, with 15 bases in between. CDR1 is SQVTM and CDR2 is ANQGSEA in the germline V gene. The CDR3 has 13 amino acids. Using reference TRBV29-1 and TRBJ1-2 for the parts outside the CDR3, the full variable domain is SAVISQKPSRDICQRGTSLTIQCQVDSQVTMMFWYRQQPGQSLTLIATANQGSEATYESGFVIDKFPISRPNLTFSTLTVSNMSPEDSSIYLCSVTSPGAYGYTFGSGTRLTVV.

This rearrangement joins TRBV20-1 to TRBJ1-3, with a tentative D call TRBD1 (6 bases). Between the trimmed V and J ends, which lost 7 bases and 3 bases, there was a span of 19 bases. CDR1 and CDR2 from the germline V gene are DFQATT and SNEGSKA (reference sequence). CDR3 length: 15 amino acids. CDR3 coding DNA: TGCAGTGTAAGGGGGGCATTGTCAGGTGGAAACACCATATATTTT. As protein: CSVRGALSGGNTIYF.

The chain joins TRBV7-9 to TRBJ2-1; 7 bases map to TRBD2. Germline V gene data show CDR1 as SEHNR and CDR2 as FQNEAQ (reference sequence). V shed 7 bases and J 7 bases; nucleotides not matched to a gene: 13. This CDR3 has 15 amino acids. The CDR3 DNA follows: TGTGCCAGCACTGGGGAGGGGCTGCGGAGGAATGAGCAGTTCTTC. Protein product: CASTGEGLRRNEQFF.

The rearrangement uses TRBV5-1 and TRBJ1-6, with no clear D. Germline lookup yields CDR1 SGHRS and CDR2 YFSETQ. The CDR3 length is 20 residues. V shed 1 base and J shed 0 bases, with 20 bases lying between them. As DNA, the CDR3 is TGCGCCAGCAGCTTGTTTGACACCCGCGCCACGGGCTCCTATAATTCACCCCTCCACTTT. It translates to CASSLFDTRATGSYNSPLHF.

This chain joins TRBV5-1 and TRBJ2-1; the match to TRBD2 covers 10 bases. The CDR3 is 16 residues long. CDR1 and CDR2 from the germline V gene are SGHRS and YFSETQ. V shed 0 bases, J shed 7 bases, and the junction held 7 bases outside the gene matches. The CDR3 DNA sequence: TGCGCCAGCAGCTTGGAGGTAGCGGGAGGAGGGAATGAGCAGTTCTTC. Protein product: CASSLEVAGGGNEQFF.

The chain is built from TRBV20-1 and TRBJ2-1; 7 bases align to TRBD2. With 0 bases clipped from V and 0 bases from J, the junction kept 5 bases outside the gene matches. There are 16 residues in the CDR3. CDR1 and CDR2 from the germline V gene are DFQATT and SNEGSKA (reference sequence). The CDR3 spells CSARDQRDSSYNEQFF. In DNA, the CDR3 is TGCAGTGCTAGAGATCAGCGGGATAGCTCCTACAATGAGCAGTTCTTC.

The rearrangement joins TRBV7-6 to TRBJ2-7; 11 nucleotides align to TRBD2. The CDR3 is 18 residues long. Unmatched junction bases numbered 11, after V lost 2 bases and J lost 2 bases. The germline V gene encodes CDR1 SGHVS and CDR2 FNYEAQ. The CDR3 region is CASSLPPGTSGNPYEQYF. DNA for the CDR3: TGTGCCAGCAGCTTACCGCCCGGGACTAGCGGAAACCCCTACGAGCAGTACTTC. Combining the CDR3 with reference TRBV7-6 and TRBJ2-7 gives the whole variable domain GAGVSQSPRYKVTKRGQDVALRCDPISGHVSLYWYRQALGQGPEFLTYFNYEAQQDKSGLPNDRFSAERPEGSISTLTIQRTEQRDSAMYRCASSLPPGTSGNPYEQYFGPGTRLTVT.

This clonotype was observed a few times. The chain joins TRBV20-1 to TRBJ1-1; possible D gene TRBD1, 6 bases. The germline V and J ends were trimmed by 3 bases and 1 base, with 12 bases remaining between them. The CDR3 sequence is 14 residues long. Germline V gene data show CDR1 as DFQATT and CDR2 as SNEGSKA (reference sequence). The chain's CDR3 is CSASRGAPNTEAFF. The CDR3 DNA sequence: TGCAGTGCTAGTAGGGGGGCCCCGAACACTGAAGCTTTCTTT.

The chain combines TRBV7-8 with TRBJ1-2; D gene uncertain. The CDR3 runs 15 residues. V dropped 5 bases and J dropped 5 bases, with 18 bases sitting between them. The germline V gene has CDR1 SGHVS and CDR2 FQNEAQ. CDR3 DNA: TGTGCCAGCAGCCCCCGGACTACTACACTATATGGCTACACCTTC. Encoded protein: CASSPRTTTLYGYTF.

This chain connects TRBV5-4 to TRBJ2-3; 8 positions agree with TRBD2. This CDR3 spans 15 amino acids. Unmatched junction bases numbered 4, after V lost 4 bases and J lost 0 bases. CDR1 is SGHNT, CDR2 YYREEE, per germline (reference sequence). CDR3 loop: CASSPSSGSTDTQYF. The CDR3 nucleotides read TGTGCCAGCAGCCCCTCTAGCGGGAGCACAGATACGCAGTATTTT.

This clonotype has more than one count but fewer than ten. V and J are TRBV11-2 and TRBJ2-7; no clear D. CDR3 length: 13 amino acids. Trimming stripped 3 bases from V and 5 bases from J, with 11 bases between. Germline-derived CDR1 and CDR2 are SGHAT and FQNNGV. This chain's CDR3 is CASSFLETDEQYF. CDR3 nucleotides: TGTGCCAGCAGCTTTCTAGAGACTGACGAGCAGTACTTC.

This clonotype was counted a few times. A junction end diverges from the germline sequence, so it may reflect a read error. The chain recombines TRBV20-1 with TRBJ2-1; a weak D match, TRBD1 (5 bases). The germline CDR1 and CDR2 sequences are DFQATT and SNEGSKA (reference sequence). The CDR3 contains 11 residues. CDR3 bases: TGCAGTGCTCCCCGTTCTTGGGGCAGTCTCTTC. Encoded protein: CSAPRSWGSLF.

This clonotype was picked up a small number of times. The J gene is TRBJ2-3, the V gene TRBV5-5, with 12 positions matching TRBD2. V trimming: 2 bases; J trimming: 5 bases; junction bases outside the gene matches: 6. Germline CDR1 reads SGHKS; CDR2 reads YYEKEE (reference sequence). The length of the CDR3 is 16 residues. CDR3 sequence reads: CASSFTASGGVDTQYF. CDR3 coding DNA: TGTGCCAGCAGCTTTACCGCTAGCGGGGGGGTAGATACGCAGTATTTT.

This chain connects TRBV29-1 to TRBJ2-5; 11 nucleotides agree with TRBD2. The trim removed 6 bases at V and 5 bases at J, leaving 11 bases unmatched. This CDR3 contains 15 residues. Germline CDR1 is SQVTM and CDR2 is ANQGSEA. CDR3 in DNA: TGCAGCGTGGGACGACTAGCGGGGTATTCCGAGACCCAGTACTTC. Protein product: CSVGRLAGYSETQYF. Filled out from reference TRBV29-1 and TRBJ2-5, the complete variable domain reads SAVISQKPSRDICQRGTSLTIQCQVDSQVTMMFWYRQQPGQSLTLIATANQGSEATYESGFVIDKFPISRPNLTFSTLTVSNMSPEDSSIYLCSVGRLAGYSETQYFGPGTRLLVL.

This clonotype was detected many times. J is TRBJ1-2 and V is TRBV20-1; 7 bases fit TRBD1. With 7 bases clipped from V and 4 bases from J, the junction kept 9 bases outside the gene matches. The CDR3 has 13 residues. Germline CDR1 DFQATT, CDR2 SNEGSKA (reference sequence). The CDR3 spells CSVRDRAPYGYTF. In DNA, the CDR3 is TGCAGTGTAAGAGACAGGGCCCCCTATGGCTACACCTTC.

The chain carries TRBV24-1 and TRBJ1-1, with D unclear. Per germline, CDR1 KGHDR and CDR2 SFDVKD. Trimming stripped 5 bases from V and 11 bases from J, with 5 bases between. The CDR3 covers 9 residues. CDR3 region: CATSARAFF. CDR3 DNA sequence: TGTGCCACCAGTGCCCGGGCTTTCTTT.

V usage is TRBV7-8 and J usage is TRBJ2-1; D is uncertain. V was cut by 1 base and J by 0 bases, with 7 bases left in between. The CDR3 totals 15 residues. Looked up from germline, CDR1 is SGHVS and CDR2 is FQNEAQ. In DNA, the CDR3 is TGTGCCAGCAGCTTAGAGTACAGCTCCTACAATGAGCAGTTCTTC. Its protein product is CASSLEYSSYNEQFF.

This clonotype was seen only a few times. V is TRBV5-1 and J is TRBJ1-1; D may be TRBD1 (6 bases). Germline CDR1 and CDR2: SGHRS and YFSETQ. V shed 3 bases and J shed 2 bases, with 11 bases lying between them. This CDR3 is 14 amino acids long. CDR3 amino acids: CASSSDSLNTEAFF. The CDR3 nucleotides read TGCGCCAGCAGCTCGGACAGCCTTAACACTGAAGCTTTCTTT. The entire variable domain, with the rest obtained from reference TRBV5-1 and TRBJ1-1, is as follows: KAGVTQTPRYLIKTRGQQVTLSCSPISGHRSVSWYQQTPGQGLQFLFEYFSETQRNKGNFPGRFSGRQFSNSRSEMNVSTLELGDSALYLCASSSDSLNTEAFFGQGTRLTVV.

In this sample, this clonotype turned up a few times. The CDR3 loop is CASSPNLSNQPQHF. The CDR3 DNA sequence: TGTGCCAGCAGCCCTAACCTTAGCAATCAGCCCCAGCATTTT. The chain employs TRBV6-2 or TRBV6-3 and TRBJ1-5, with no clear D. Trimming left V 6 bases short and J 0 bases short, with 9 bases between. CDR1 is MNHEY and CDR2 is SVGEGT in the germline V gene. The CDR3 is 14 amino acids.

This clonotype showed up just a few times. This rearrangement joins TRBV25-1 to TRBJ2-2; no firm D call. Trimming removed 5 bases at V and 4 bases at J, with 11 bases between. Germline V gene lookup returns CDR1 MGHDK and CDR2 SYGVNS. The length of the CDR3 is 14 residues. The CDR3 reads CASSPRTGTGELFF. CDR3 nucleotide sequence: TGTGCCAGCAGTCCAAGGACGGGCACCGGGGAGCTGTTTTTT.

The J gene is TRBJ2-1, the V gene TRBV20-1; D remains ambiguous. The V and J ends lost 5 bases and 0 bases respectively, with 17 bases between them. The CDR3 runs 16 residues. Per the germline V gene, CDR1 is DFQATT and CDR2 is SNEGSKA (reference sequence). CDR3 nucleotide sequence: TGCAGTGCTCCCTCGGTCGTCGCGGTCTCCTACAATGAGCAGTTCTTC. Encoded protein: CSAPSVVAVSYNEQFF.

The V call is TRBV6-2 or TRBV6-3, the J call TRBJ1-2; D unclear. Germline V gives CDR1 MNHEY, CDR2 SVGEGT. The CDR3 loop spans 12 amino acids. Trimming took off 8 bases at V and 7 bases at J, with 14 bases between the two ends. CDR3 residues: CASAPFGPGYTF. CDR3 coding DNA: TGTGCCAGCGCCCCATTCGGGCCTGGCTACACCTTC.

The rearrangement links TRBV20-1 to TRBJ1-2, with no clear D. The germline V gene encodes CDR1 DFQATT and CDR2 SNEGSKA (reference sequence). This CDR3 is 16 amino acids long. Trimming cost V 5 bases and J 4 bases, with 23 bases left between them. The CDR3 is CSALPPSQGKGYGYTF. CDR3 nucleotide sequence: TGCAGTGCTCTCCCCCCTTCCCAAGGGAAGGGCTATGGCTACACCTTC.

Only a few counts were recorded for this clonotype. The chain couples TRBV5-1 to TRBJ2-7, with D uncertain. This CDR3 comprises 12 residues. CDR1 SGHRS and CDR2 YFSETQ come from the germline V gene. V dropped 0 bases and J dropped 7 bases, with 8 bases sitting between them. CDR3: CASSLGVREQYF. CDR3 DNA sequence: TGCGCCAGCAGCTTGGGTGTGAGAGAGCAGTACTTC.

This clonotype has only a few counts. The V gene is TRBV4-1, the J gene TRBJ1-5; D uncertain. The V end was cut by 4 bases, the J end by 0 bases, with 10 bases between. Per germline, CDR1 MGHRA and CDR2 YSYEKL. The CDR3 consists of 15 residues. CDR3 sequence reads: CASSRLEDSNQPQHF. Written as DNA, the CDR3 is TGCGCCAGCAGCCGGCTCGAGGATAGCAATCAGCCCCAGCATTTT.